This T cell receptor beta chain was obtained from a study of cytomegalovirus exposure and HLA in healthy donors. Study-level findings and limits: Among donors in an Asian-associated ancestry cluster, a later analysis reportedly found fewer N-insertions than the approximately 670-donor mean. In a later analysis, TCR association rates varied by HLA locus: DRB1 most, HLA-C fewest.

Remarks on this clone: What it recognizes is unknown. Other DNA sequences of this sample code for an identical CDR3.

The study ran its PCR with 60 Vbeta and 13 Jbeta primers. Sequencing used immunoSEQ multiplex PCR; TCRdb keeps in-frame clones, though not all of them. This sample has about 150,000 clones, with about three fifths found just once. V trimming: 5 bases; J trimming: 1 base; junction bases outside the gene matches: 1. CDR3 length: 14 residues. The germline V gene encodes CDR1 LNHDA and CDR2 SQIVND (reference sequence). The origin of this receptor is a woman aged 60-70 years in good health and CMV-seropositive. The source material was PBMCs. The V call is TRBV19, the J call TRBJ2-7; TRBD2 agrees at 11 bases. The CDR3 DNA follows: TGTGCCAGTAGTCGACTAGCGGGATCCTACGAGCAGTACTTC. Protein product: CASSRLAGSYEQYF.